This passage covers 9 T cell receptor beta chains from one sample sequenced in a study of T-cell memory formation after mild COVID-19. Each CDR3 protein gets one entry after TCRdb re-called the 5' RACE reads with MiXCR. The table records hundreds of thousands of distinct CDR3 sequences, around 27% of them present only once. The specimen was PBMCs or a T cell subset sorted from them (not recorded which). The receptors shown here come from an adult woman who had mild COVID-19 (a few samples of this study predate the infection). Cell type and time point are not known.

This sequence joins TRBV5-8 and TRBJ2-7; 12 bases align to TRBD2. This CDR3 comprises 14 residues. Germline V lookup: CDR1 SGHTS, CDR2 YDEGEE. The junction had 3 bases not matched to a gene; V was cut back by 1 base and J by 7 bases. For the CDR3, the DNA is TGTGCCAGCAGCTTGACTAGCGGGAGGCGGGAGCAGTACTTC. It yields the protein CASSLTSGRREQYF.

This clonotype is a singleton in its sample. The V and J genes are TRBV3-1 and TRBJ1-1; 7 bases fit TRBD1. The CDR3 is 15 residues long. After removal of 4 bases from V and 1 base from J, the junction contained 6 bases not matched to a gene. CDR1 LGHDT and CDR2 YNNKEL come from the germline V gene (reference sequence). This CDR3 reads CASSPRDRGNTEAFF. CDR3 DNA sequence: TGTGCCAGCAGCCCGCGGGACAGAGGGAACACTGAAGCTTTCTTT.

This clonotype has only a few counts. The chain joins TRBV11-2 to TRBJ2-5; 9 bases are a match to TRBD2. The ends lost 1 base at V and 4 bases at J; junction bases unmatched: 7. CDR3 length: 16 amino acids. In germline, CDR1 is SGHAT, CDR2 FQNNGV. The CDR3 spells CASSLVAGGLGETQYF. CDR3 nucleotide sequence: TGTGCCAGCAGCTTAGTGGCGGGGGGGCTTGGAGAGACCCAGTACTTC.

V usage is TRBV24-1 and J usage is TRBJ2-5; 11 bases map to TRBD2. In germline, CDR1 is KGHDR, CDR2 SFDVKD. Trimming took 5 bases from V and 2 from J; bases not matched to a gene: 9. The CDR3 runs to 17 residues. CDR3 sequence: CATSGLTSGGRQETQYF. The CDR3 region has the DNA TGTGCCACCAGTGGTTTAACTAGCGGGGGAAGGCAAGAGACCCAGTACTTC.

This sequence joins TRBV5-1 and TRBJ2-1; 10 bases align to TRBD1. This CDR3 is built from 15 residues. Germline assignment: CDR1 SGHRS and CDR2 YFSETQ. J was trimmed by 6 bases and V by 4 bases; bases with no gene match: 7. The DNA for the CDR3 is TGCGCCAGCAGCGTCTGGGGACAGGGGTCCAATGAGCAGTTCTTC. Encoded protein: CASSVWGQGSNEQFF.

V and J are TRBV24-1 and TRBJ2-2; possibly TRBD1 for D (6 bases). Germline V CDR1 and CDR2: KGHDR, SFDVKD. This CDR3 region has 11 residues. V was clipped by 8 bases and J by 6 bases, with 6 bases between them. Written as DNA, the CDR3 is TGTGCCACCAAGGGGGCCGGGGAGCTGTTTTTT. It encodes CATKGAGELFF.

This clonotype was counted a few times. J is TRBJ2-7 and V is TRBV20-1; 11 positions match TRBD2. The CDR3 has 15 amino acids. The germline CDR1 and CDR2 sequences are DFQATT and SNEGSKA (reference sequence). The V segment lost 4 bases and the J segment 3 bases; nucleotides outside the gene matches: 8. The CDR3 region has the DNA TGCAGTGCTACGGGCCAGACTAGCGGGGTCTACGAGCAGTACTTC. It is translated as CSATGQTSGVYEQYF.

Only a few counts were recorded for this clonotype. The chain recombines TRBV7-9 with TRBJ2-7; 7 bases map to TRBD2. Trimming removed 6 bases from V and 0 bases from J; junction bases left unmatched: 5. Germline assignment: CDR1 SEHNR and CDR2 FQNEAQ (reference sequence). The CDR3 spans 14 residues. CDR3 DNA sequence: TGTGCCAGCAGTCAGCGGGAACCCTCCTACGAGCAGTACTTC. Translation gives CASSQREPSYEQYF.

J is TRBJ2-4 and V is TRBV14, with 7 bases lining up with TRBD1. The CDR3 is made up of 14 amino acids. V was pared by 3 bases and J by 3 bases, with 2 bases of the junction left unmatched. CDR1 is SGHDN and CDR2 is FVKESK in the germline V gene. CDR3 sequence: CASSHGTDKNIQYF. CDR3 nucleotide sequence: TGTGCCAGCAGCCACGGGACAGACAAAAACATTCAGTACTTC.